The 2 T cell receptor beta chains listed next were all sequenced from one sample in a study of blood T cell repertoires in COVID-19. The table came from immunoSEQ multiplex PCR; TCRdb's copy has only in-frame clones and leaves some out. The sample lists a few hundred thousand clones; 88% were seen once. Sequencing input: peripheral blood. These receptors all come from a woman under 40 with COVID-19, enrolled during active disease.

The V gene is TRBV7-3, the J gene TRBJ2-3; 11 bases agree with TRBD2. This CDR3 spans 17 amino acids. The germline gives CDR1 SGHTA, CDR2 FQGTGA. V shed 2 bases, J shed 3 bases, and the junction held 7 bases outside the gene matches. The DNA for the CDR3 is TGTGCCAGCAGCTTATCCTTAGCGGGAGGGGGAACAGATACGCAGTATTTT. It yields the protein CASSLSLAGGGTDTQYF.

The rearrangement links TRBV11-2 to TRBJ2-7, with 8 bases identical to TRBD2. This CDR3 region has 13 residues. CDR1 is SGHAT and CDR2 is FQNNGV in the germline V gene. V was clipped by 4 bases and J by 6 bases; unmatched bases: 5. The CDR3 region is CASSSGLAGEQYF. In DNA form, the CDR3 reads TGTGCCAGCAGCTCCGGACTAGCAGGCGAGCAGTACTTC.